A single sample is the source of the 14 T cell receptor beta chains below, sequenced in a study of blood T cells in healthy people across ages. A second PCR of 7 to 11 cycles used a sample-barcoded 5' primer and a J-beta primer mix. TCRdb ran MiXCR on the 5' RACE reads and lists one entry per CDR3 protein. The profile shows 780,000 or so distinct CDR3 sequences, around 50% of them singletons. Sample: blood. The receptors stem from a man in his forties in good health.

V gene TRBV10-3 combines with J gene TRBJ2-3; D remains unclear. Trimming took 3 bases from V and 4 from J, leaving 5 bases between them. CDR1 and CDR2 from the germline V gene are ENHRY and SYGVKD. The CDR3 consists of 12 residues. The CDR3 region is CAISDLADTQYF. The DNA of the CDR3 is TGTGCCATCAGTGACTTGGCAGATACGCAGTATTTT.

This chain connects TRBV20-1 to TRBJ2-3, with D possibly being TRBD2 (5 bases). CDR1 and CDR2 (germline): DFQATT, SNEGSKA (reference sequence). V lost 0 bases to trimming and J lost 0 bases, with 10 bases between them. This CDR3 has 15 residues. In DNA, the CDR3 is TGCAGTGCTAGAGATCCGGGCGGGAGCACAGATACGCAGTATTTT. Protein sequence: CSARDPGGSTDTQYF.

The DNA of the CDR3 is TGCGCCAGCCGGGGGACAGCGGCCTACGAGCAGTACTTC. As protein: CASRGTAAYEQYF. The chain employs TRBV4-1 and TRBJ2-7, with D perhaps matching TRBD1 (7 bases). The V end was cut by 8 bases, the J end by 2 bases, with 13 bases between. CDR3 length: 13 amino acids. Per germline, CDR1 MGHRA and CDR2 YSYEKL.

The V and J genes are TRBV6-6 and TRBJ2-3; D gene uncertain. V was cut by 6 bases and J by 3 bases, with 16 bases left in between. Germline assignment: CDR1 MNHNY and CDR2 SVGAGI (reference sequence). This CDR3 is 15 amino acids long. The CDR3 loop reads CASRPPGRQTDTQYF. CDR3 DNA sequence: TGTGCCAGCAGACCCCCGGGCAGGCAAACAGATACGCAGTATTTT.

In its sample, this clonotype was seen once. The chain couples TRBV18 to TRBJ2-7, with 12 bases identical to TRBD1. The V segment lost 3 bases and the J segment 2 bases; nucleotides outside the gene matches: 20. Per germline, CDR1 KGHSH and CDR2 LQKENI. The CDR3 is 21 residues long. For the CDR3, the DNA is TGTGCCAGCTCACCTAACCGGGACAGGGGGCAAGTCAGGGTTCGGCCCTACGAGCAGTACTTC. This translates into CASSPNRDRGQVRVRPYEQYF. The whole variable domain, remainder taken from reference TRBV18 and TRBJ2-7, is NAGVMQNPRHLVRRRGQEARLRCSPMKGHSHVYWYRQLPEEGLKFMVYLQKENIIDESGMPKERFSAEFPKEGPSILRIQQVVRGDSAAYFCASSPNRDRGQVRVRPYEQYFGPGTRLTVT.

This clonotype was picked up a small number of times. The chain couples TRBV11-2 to TRBJ2-7; 7 positions match TRBD2. Gene TRBJ2-5 matches the end of the DNA better, so the J call may be wrong. The germline V gene has CDR1 SGHAT and CDR2 FQNNGV. The CDR3 covers 13 residues. In DNA, the CDR3 is TGTGCCAGCAGCACCGGACTAGAAGAGACCCAGTACTTC. Residues: CASSTGLEETQYF.

The chain combines TRBV28 with TRBJ2-7; TRBD2 aligns across 13 bases. CDR3 length: 17 residues. Germline values: CDR1 MDHEN, CDR2 SYDVKM. Trimming took 5 bases from V and 6 from J; bases not matched to a gene: 13. The CDR3 protein is CASSPPLAGGPDGEQYF. CDR3 coding DNA: TGTGCCAGCAGTCCTCCACTAGCGGGAGGGCCAGACGGCGAGCAGTACTTC.

In this sample, this clonotype turned up a few times. The V call is TRBV28, the J call TRBJ2-3; D might be TRBD2 (6 bases). This CDR3 is built from 17 residues. The V gene's germline CDR1 is MDHEN and CDR2 SYDVKM. Trimming removed 6 bases at V and 2 bases at J, with 21 bases between. CDR3 region: CASSPPGLPLHTDTQYF. In DNA form, the CDR3 reads TGTGCCAGCAGCCCTCCGGGACTTCCTCTTCACACAGATACGCAGTATTTT.

V usage is TRBV10-3 and J usage is TRBJ2-6, with unresolved D. The germline gives CDR1 ENHRY, CDR2 SYGVKD. CDR3 size: 13 residues. Trimming left V 7 bases short and J 3 bases short, with 7 bases between. This CDR3 is CAITANGANVLTF. CDR3 coding DNA: TGTGCCATCACGGCAAATGGGGCCAACGTCCTGACTTTC.

The rearrangement joins TRBV20-1 to TRBJ2-7; D is tentatively TRBD1 or TRBD2 (6 bases each). The CDR3 runs to 13 residues. Germline CDR1 is DFQATT and CDR2 is SNEGSKA (reference sequence). The CDR3 reads CSPRGGHSYEQYF. The CDR3, as DNA: TGCAGCCCGCGAGGGGGGCACTCCTACGAGCAGTACTTC.

This chain connects TRBV7-2 to TRBJ2-7; TRBD2 might be the D (6 bases). The CDR3 runs 15 residues. Germline CDR1 reads SGHTA; CDR2 reads FQGNSA. Trimming removed 2 bases at V and 2 bases at J, with 13 bases between. The CDR3 DNA reads as TGTGCCAGCAGCTTATCAGCGGGTCTAACCTACGAGCAGTACTTC. This sequence encodes CASSLSAGLTYEQYF.

This clonotype was found many times. CDR3 residues: CAISEGLYGYTF. Here the CDR3 DNA reads TGTGCCATCAGCGAGGGCCTATATGGCTACACCTTC. The chain couples TRBV10-3 to TRBJ1-2; D gene unclear. V shed 6 bases and J shed 5 bases, with 10 bases lying between them. CDR1 and CDR2 (germline): ENHRY, SYGVKD. CDR3 length: 12 residues.

This chain connects TRBV25-1 to TRBJ2-7, with a possible D match to TRBD1 (6 bases). In germline, CDR1 is MGHDK, CDR2 SYGVNS. There are 16 residues in the CDR3. Trimming took 6 bases from V and 6 from J, leaving 24 bases between them. The CDR3 DNA reads TGTGCCAGCAGACACTACAACCAACAGGGAACCGGCGAGCAGTACTTC. Protein sequence: CASRHYNQQGTGEQYF.

This clonotype has only a few counts. The chain joins TRBV2 to TRBJ1-1, with TRBD1 as a possible D gene (6 bases). This CDR3 has 13 residues. V lost 8 bases and J lost 1, with 11 bases in between. Germline assignment: CDR1 SNHLY and CDR2 FYNNEI. In nucleotides, the CDR3 is TGTGCCAGCCACAGGGCAAAGAACACTGAAGCTTTCTTT. Its translation: CASHRAKNTEAFF.